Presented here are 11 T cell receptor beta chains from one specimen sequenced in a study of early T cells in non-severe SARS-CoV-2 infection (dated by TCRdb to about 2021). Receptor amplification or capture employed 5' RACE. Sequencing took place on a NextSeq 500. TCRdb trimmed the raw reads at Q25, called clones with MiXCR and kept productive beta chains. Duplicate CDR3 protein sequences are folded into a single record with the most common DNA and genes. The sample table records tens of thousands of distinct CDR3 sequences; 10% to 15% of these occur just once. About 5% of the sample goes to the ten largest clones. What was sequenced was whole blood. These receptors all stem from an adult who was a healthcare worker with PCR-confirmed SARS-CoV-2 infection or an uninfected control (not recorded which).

The CDR3: CSASRTGKTEAFF. The CDR3 nucleotides are TGCAGTGCCAGCCGGACAGGGAAGACTGAAGCTTTCTTT. The V and J genes are TRBV20-1 and TRBJ1-1; the match to TRBD1 covers 8 bases. Germline V gene data show CDR1 as DFQATT and CDR2 as SNEGSKA (reference sequence). Trimming removed 6 bases from V and 5 bases from J; junction bases left unmatched: 8. CDR3 length: 13 residues.

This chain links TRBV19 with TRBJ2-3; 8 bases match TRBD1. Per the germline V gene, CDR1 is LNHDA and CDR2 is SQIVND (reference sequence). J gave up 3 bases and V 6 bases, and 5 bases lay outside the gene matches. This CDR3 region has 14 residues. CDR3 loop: CASSSGQGTDTQYF. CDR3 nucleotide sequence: TGTGCCAGTAGCAGTGGACAGGGAACAGATACGCAGTATTTT.

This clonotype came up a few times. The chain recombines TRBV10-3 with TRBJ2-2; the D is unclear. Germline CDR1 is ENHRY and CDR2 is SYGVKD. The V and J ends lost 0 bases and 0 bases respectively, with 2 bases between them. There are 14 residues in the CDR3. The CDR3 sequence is CAISESPNTGELFF. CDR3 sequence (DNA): TGTGCCATCAGTGAGTCACCGAACACCGGGGAGCTGTTTTTT.

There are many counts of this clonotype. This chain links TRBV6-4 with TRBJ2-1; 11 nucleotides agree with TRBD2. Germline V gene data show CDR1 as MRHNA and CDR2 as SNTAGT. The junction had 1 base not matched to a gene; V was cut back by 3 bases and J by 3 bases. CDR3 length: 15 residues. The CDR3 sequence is CASSDTSGSYNEQFF. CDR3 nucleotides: TGTGCCAGCAGTGATACTAGCGGGAGCTACAATGAGCAGTTCTTC.

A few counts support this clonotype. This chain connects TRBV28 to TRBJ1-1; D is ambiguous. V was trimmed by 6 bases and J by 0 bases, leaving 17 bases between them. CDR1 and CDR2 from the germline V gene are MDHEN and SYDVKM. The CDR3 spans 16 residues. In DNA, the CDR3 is TGTGCCAGCAGCCCAACTTCAGGTTGGGTGAACACTGAAGCTTTCTTT. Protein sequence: CASSPTSGWVNTEAFF.

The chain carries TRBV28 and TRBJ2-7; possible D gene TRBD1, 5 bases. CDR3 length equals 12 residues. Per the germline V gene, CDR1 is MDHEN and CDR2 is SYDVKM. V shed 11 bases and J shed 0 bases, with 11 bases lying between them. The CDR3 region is CAAHRSSYEQYF. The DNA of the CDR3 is TGTGCCGCACACAGGAGCTCCTACGAGCAGTACTTC. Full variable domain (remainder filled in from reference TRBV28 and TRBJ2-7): DVKVTQSSRYLVKRTGEKVFLECVQDMDHENMFWYRQDPGLGLRLIYFSYDVKMKEKGDIPEGYSVSREKKERFSLILESASTNQTSMYLCAAHRSSYEQYFGPGTRLTVT.

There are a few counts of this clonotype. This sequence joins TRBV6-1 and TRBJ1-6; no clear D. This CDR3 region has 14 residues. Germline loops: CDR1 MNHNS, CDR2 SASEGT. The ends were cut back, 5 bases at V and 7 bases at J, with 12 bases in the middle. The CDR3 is CASSHLLRNSPLHF. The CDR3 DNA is TGTGCCAGCAGTCACCTACTGAGGAATTCACCCCTCCACTTT.

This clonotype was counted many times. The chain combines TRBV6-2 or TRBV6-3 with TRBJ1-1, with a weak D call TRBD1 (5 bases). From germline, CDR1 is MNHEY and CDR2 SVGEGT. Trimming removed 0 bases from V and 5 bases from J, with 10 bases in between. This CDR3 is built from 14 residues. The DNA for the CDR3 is TGTGCCAGCAGTTACTCGATGGGGCGGACTGAAGCTTTCTTT. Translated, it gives CASSYSMGRTEAFF.

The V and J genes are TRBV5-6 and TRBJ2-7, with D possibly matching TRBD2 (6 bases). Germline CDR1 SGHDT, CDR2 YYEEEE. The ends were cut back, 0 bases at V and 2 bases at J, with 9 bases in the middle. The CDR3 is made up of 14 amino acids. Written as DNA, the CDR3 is TGTGCCAGCAGCTTGGAGGGCGGGACCTACGAGCAGTACTTC. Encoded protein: CASSLEGGTYEQYF. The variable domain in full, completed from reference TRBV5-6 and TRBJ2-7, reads DAGVTQSPTHLIKTRGQQVTLRCSPKSGHDTVSWYQQALGQGPQFIFQYYEEEERQRGNFPDRFSGHQFPNYSSELNVNALLLGDSALYLCASSLEGGTYEQYFGPGTRLTVT.

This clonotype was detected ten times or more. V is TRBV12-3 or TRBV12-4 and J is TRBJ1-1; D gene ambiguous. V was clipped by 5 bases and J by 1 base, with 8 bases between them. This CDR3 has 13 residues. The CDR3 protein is CASSLARNTEAFF. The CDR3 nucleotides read TGTGCCAGCAGTCTCGCAAGGAACACTGAAGCTTTCTTT.

Written as DNA, the CDR3 is TGTGCCAGCAGGCCGAAGACGGACCGAACCTACGAGCAGTACTTC. It encodes CASRPKTDRTYEQYF. The V gene is TRBV5-6, the J gene TRBJ2-7; D call uncertain. Germline V lookup: CDR1 SGHDT, CDR2 YYEEEE. The V and J ends lost 5 bases and 2 bases respectively, with 17 bases between them. The CDR3 consists of 15 residues.